This entry lists 25 T cell receptor beta chains sequenced from one sample in a study of blood T cell repertoires in COVID-19 (dated by TCRdb to 2018 to 2021). Libraries were built with the immunoSEQ multiplex PCR assay. TCRdb retrieved this table from immuneACCESS and kept in-frame rearrangements only. Not all clones are present; in checked studies, unresolved V genes account for under half, and no reason is known for the remainder. This sample holds some 310,000 clones; 87% were observed only once. The ten biggest clones cover 1% of the sample. The sample consisted of peripheral blood. The receptors were gathered from a man in his forties or fifties with active or convalescent COVID-19.

This chain links TRBV4-1 with TRBJ1-6; no firm D call. This CDR3 has 15 amino acids. Trimming stripped 0 bases from V and 7 bases from J, with 10 bases between. The germline V gene has CDR1 MGHRA and CDR2 YSYEKL. The DNA for the CDR3 is TGCGCCAGCAGCCAAGACTTTCTTCCCAATTCACCCCTCCACTTT. Its translation: CASSQDFLPNSPLHF.

This chain links TRBV7-9 with TRBJ1-6, with D possibly being TRBD1 (5 bases). This CDR3 has 13 residues. Trimming cost V 0 bases and J 8 bases, with 5 bases left between them. The germline V gene encodes CDR1 SEHNR and CDR2 FQNEAQ (reference sequence). DNA for the CDR3: TGTGCCAGCAGCTTAGCAGGGGATTCACCCCTCCACTTT. This encodes CASSLAGDSPLHF.

The chain uses TRBV14 and TRBJ2-5; D is unclear. The ends were cut back, 5 bases at V and 1 base at J, with 11 bases in the middle. Per germline, CDR1 SGHDN and CDR2 FVKESK. The CDR3 length is 14 residues. CDR3 sequence: CASSEADFQETQYF. CDR3 coding DNA: TGTGCCAGCAGCGAAGCAGATTTCCAAGAGACCCAGTACTTC.

This chain connects TRBV6-1 to TRBJ1-1; 8 nucleotides agree with TRBD1. The CDR3 totals 15 residues. The J segment lost 0 bases and the V segment lost 2 bases, leaving 2 bases of the junction unmatched. Germline values: CDR1 MNHNS, CDR2 SASEGT. The CDR3 here is CASSERTGMNTEAFF. The CDR3 region has the DNA TGTGCCAGCAGTGAAAGGACAGGGATGAACACTGAAGCTTTCTTT.

The V gene is TRBV24-1, the J gene TRBJ2-5; 7 bases line up with TRBD2. Losses at the gene ends were 0 bases for V and 3 bases for J; bases not matched to a gene: 9. The CDR3 is 17 amino acids. Germline assignment: CDR1 KGHDR and CDR2 SFDVKD. Written as DNA, the CDR3 is TGTGCCACCAGTGATTTGTTGGCGGGAGTAGGAAAAGAGACCCAGTACTTC. It codes for CATSDLLAGVGKETQYF.

The chain joins TRBV7-8 to TRBJ2-1, with TRBD2 as a possible D gene (6 bases). Germline assignment: CDR1 SGHVS and CDR2 FQNEAQ. Trimming pared 5 bases from V and 5 bases from J, leaving 16 bases between. This CDR3 is built from 15 residues. In nucleotides, the CDR3 is TGTGCCAGCAGCCCGCGGGACTTCCCCAACAATGAGCAGTTCTTC. Its protein product is CASSPRDFPNNEQFF.

The rearrangement joins TRBV2 to TRBJ1-6; D is undetermined. CDR3 length: 13 residues. Germline V gene data show CDR1 as SNHLY and CDR2 as FYNNEI. The V gene lost 7 bases and the J gene lost 6 bases, with 10 bases spanning the gap. CDR3 in amino acids: CASTLDINSPLHF. CDR3 DNA sequence: TGTGCCAGCACCCTCGACATTAATTCACCCCTCCACTTT.

This clone was seen more than once but under ten times. The chain recombines TRBV30 with TRBJ2-7; 7 positions agree with TRBD1. The CDR3 length is 12 residues. V lost 2 bases and J lost 7; bases outside the gene matches: 5. The V gene's germline CDR1 is GTSNPN and CDR2 SVGIG (reference sequence). This CDR3 is CAWSRQGLEQYF. For the CDR3, the DNA is TGTGCCTGGAGTCGACAGGGTTTGGAGCAGTACTTC.

This clone was seen only a few times. The V gene is TRBV7-9, the J gene TRBJ2-2; 7 bases line up with TRBD1. V trimming: 5 bases; J trimming: 8 bases; junction bases outside the gene matches: 14. Germline assignment: CDR1 SEHNR and CDR2 FQNEAQ (reference sequence). The CDR3 length is 16 residues. The CDR3 is CASSPRQGPDRGELFF. The CDR3 nucleotides are TGTGCCAGCAGCCCCCGACAGGGCCCGGATAGAGGGGAGCTGTTTTTT.

The CDR3 nucleotides are TGTGCCAGCAGCTCGACTCGTACTAATGAAAAACTGTTTTTT. This encodes CASSSTRTNEKLFF. V gene TRBV7-8 combines with J gene TRBJ1-4; D uncertain. V shed 4 bases and J shed 2 bases, with 8 bases lying between them. In germline, CDR1 is SGHVS, CDR2 FQNEAQ. The CDR3 totals 14 residues. The complete variable domain, with remaining parts taken from reference TRBV7-8 and TRBJ1-4, reads GAGVSQSPRYKVAKRGQDVALRCDPISGHVSLFWYQQALGQGPEFLTYFQNEAQLDKSGLPSDRFFAERPEGSVSTLKIQRTQQEDSAVYLCASSSTRTNEKLFFGSGTQLSVL.

This rearrangement joins TRBV5-5 to TRBJ2-3; 9 positions match TRBD2. Germline lookup yields CDR1 SGHKS and CDR2 YYEKEE (reference sequence). The CDR3 runs to 16 residues. J lost 3 bases, V lost 4 bases, and 9 bases had no gene match. CDR3 sequence reads: CASSPKRLAGTDTQYF. The CDR3 coding sequence is TGTGCCAGCAGCCCGAAAAGGCTAGCGGGGACAGATACGCAGTATTTT.

The chain has TRBV18 and TRBJ2-4, with a tentative D call TRBD1 (6 bases). Trimming stripped 2 bases from V and 0 bases from J, with 14 bases between. Germline CDR1 KGHSH, CDR2 LQKENI. The CDR3 covers 17 residues. The CDR3: CASSPEDRLLAKNIQYF. The DNA of the CDR3 is TGTGCCAGCTCACCAGAGGACAGATTACTAGCCAAAAACATTCAGTACTTC.

This rearrangement joins TRBV29-1 to TRBJ2-5, with a weak D call TRBD1 (7 bases). CDR1 SQVTM and CDR2 ANQGSEA come from the germline V gene. The CDR3 is 11 residues long. Trimming took 6 bases from V and 5 from J, leaving 10 bases between them. The DNA for the CDR3 is TGCAGCGTGGAGGGGGCTGAGACCCAGTACTTC. Residues: CSVEGAETQYF.

V and J are TRBV4-1 and TRBJ2-5, with TRBD1 matching 9 bases. This CDR3 contains 15 residues. V lost 1 base and J lost 5; bases outside the gene matches: 5. Per germline, CDR1 MGHRA and CDR2 YSYEKL. The CDR3 sequence is CASSQVGTGHETQYF. Written as DNA, the CDR3 is TGCGCCAGCAGCCAAGTGGGGACAGGGCACGAGACCCAGTACTTC.

The V gene is TRBV30, the J gene TRBJ1-4, with D maybe TRBD1 (6 bases). V lost 5 bases and J 5 bases, leaving 12 bases between the germline ends. Germline V gives CDR1 GTSNPN, CDR2 SVGIG (reference sequence). The CDR3 length is 13 residues. The CDR3 reads CAWRGQINEKLFF. The CDR3 region has the DNA TGTGCCTGGCGCGGACAGATAAATGAAAAACTGTTTTTT.

This clone was seen a handful of times. The rearrangement uses TRBV5-6 and TRBJ1-2; no reliable D call. The CDR3 covers 14 residues. V was pared by 0 bases and J by 6 bases, with 12 bases between. Germline CDR1 SGHDT, CDR2 YYEEEE. The CDR3 loop is CASSLDSTGHGYTF. CDR3 DNA sequence: TGTGCCAGCAGCTTGGACTCTACTGGGCATGGCTACACCTTC.

The CDR3 sequence: CAIGRTSGRDKDEQFF. The CDR3 DNA is TGTGCCATCGGCAGGACTAGCGGGAGAGATAAGGATGAGCAGTTCTTC. This rearrangement joins TRBV10-3 to TRBJ2-1; 13 nucleotides line up with TRBD2. Germline V CDR1 and CDR2: ENHRY, SYGVKD. The CDR3 is 16 amino acids. V dropped 8 bases and J dropped 8; count of bases not matched to a gene: 12.

This chain connects TRBV3-1 (or the pseudogene TRBV3-2) to TRBJ1-2, with D perhaps TRBD1 (6 bases). V lost 4 bases and J 5 bases, leaving 11 bases between the germline ends. Germline CDR1 and CDR2: LGHDT and YNNKEL (reference sequence). The CDR3 totals 13 residues. The CDR3 spells CASSPGRGYGYTF. The CDR3 DNA reads as TGTGCCAGCAGCCCCGGGAGGGGGTATGGCTACACCTTC.

In DNA, the CDR3 is TGCGCCAGCAGCCACCCACCATACACAGCCACTGAAGCTTTCTTT. Its protein is CASSHPPYTATEAFF. This rearrangement joins TRBV4-1 to TRBJ1-1; D unclear. V was shortened by 3 bases and J by 4 bases, with 15 bases between the two germline ends. There are 15 residues in the CDR3. CDR1 and CDR2 (germline): MGHRA, YSYEKL.

This chain connects TRBV28 to TRBJ2-2; 9 positions match TRBD1. Trimming removed 6 bases from V and 0 bases from J; junction bases left unmatched: 2. Germline-derived CDR1 and CDR2 are MDHEN and SYDVKM. The CDR3 length is 15 residues. CDR3 nucleotide sequence: TGTGCCAGCAGAGGACAGGGGACGAACACCGGGGAGCTGTTTTTT. Protein sequence: CASRGQGTNTGELFF. The full variable domain, rest sourced from reference TRBV28 and TRBJ2-2, is DVKVTQSSRYLVKRTGEKVFLECVQDMDHENMFWYRQDPGLGLRLIYFSYDVKMKEKGDIPEGYSVSREKKERFSLILESASTNQTSMYLCASRGQGTNTGELFFGEGSRLTVL.

The chain has TRBV7-6 and TRBJ1-4; 7 bases agree with TRBD1. Per the germline V gene, CDR1 is SGHVS and CDR2 is FNYEAQ. The CDR3 loop spans 15 amino acids. V lost 5 bases to trimming and J lost 0 bases; unmatched junction nucleotides: 3. CDR3 in DNA: TGTGCCAGCAGCGCCGGGACAGCAACTAATGAAAAACTGTTTTTT. It codes for CASSAGTATNEKLFF.

The chain links TRBV7-3 to TRBJ2-1; 8 bases are shared with TRBD1. Losses at the gene ends were 3 bases for V and 2 bases for J; bases not matched to a gene: 3. There are 15 residues in the CDR3. Germline CDR1 and CDR2: SGHTA and FQGTGA. DNA for the CDR3: TGTGCCAGCAGCTTCGGACAGGGCCCCTACAATGAGCAGTTCTTC. Residues: CASSFGQGPYNEQFF.

The chain has TRBV7-2 and TRBJ1-5, with TRBD1 matching over 7 bases. V was clipped by 4 bases and J by 0 bases; unmatched bases: 12. CDR1 and CDR2 from the germline V gene are SGHTA and FQGNSA. The CDR3 length is 18 residues. In DNA form, the CDR3 reads TGTGCCAGCAGCTCCAGAACCGGGACAGCCTATAGCAATCAGCCCCAGCATTTT. Protein product: CASSSRTGTAYSNQPQHF.

The chain carries TRBV4-2 and TRBJ2-5; 11 bases fit TRBD2. The CDR3 has 18 residues. The germline V gene has CDR1 LGHNA and CDR2 YNFKEQ. Losses at the gene ends were 1 base for V and 0 bases for J; bases not matched to a gene: 7. CDR3: CASSQVVAGGLDQETQYF. CDR3 nucleotides: TGTGCCAGCAGCCAAGTGGTAGCGGGGGGGCTCGACCAAGAGACCCAGTACTTC.

The rearrangement joins TRBV2 to TRBJ2-7; 14 bases are a match to TRBD2. V was pared by 3 bases and J by 6 bases, with 4 bases of the junction left unmatched. CDR3 length equals 15 residues. CDR1 SNHLY and CDR2 FYNNEI come from the germline V gene. The CDR3 bases are TGTGCCAGCAGTGAGGGACTAGCGGGAGTAAGCGAGCAGTACTTC. It specifies CASSEGLAGVSEQYF.